This T cell receptor (beta chain) was sequenced in a study of T cells after yellow fever vaccination. Background on the study: Researchers used SMART-Seq v4 Ultra Low Input to prepare fractions that had low cell numbers.

The CDR3 runs 16 residues. CDR1 is SGHVS, CDR2 FNYEAQ, per germline. V was pared by 2 bases and J by 4 bases, with 17 bases between. Study results and caveats: A small proportion of clonotypes was detected in both the CD4 and CD8 compartments. On re-exposure, the response was weaker but peaked faster, at day 5 versus 15.

Researchers made TCR cDNA using 5'RACE template switching, and this step added a universal primer site and UMIs. Each CDR3 protein is one row after TCRdb ran MiXCR on the 5' RACE reads. Of roughly 350,000 distinct CDR3 sequences listed, over 3.5% were seen once; the top ten hold 20% to 25%. This clonotype was seen repeatedly, ten times or more. As yet, its antigen is unknown. The J gene is TRBJ2-5, the V gene TRBV7-6, with D maybe TRBD1 (6 bases). This sequence originates from a man aged 18 to 29 who received the YFV17D yellow fever vaccine. Sequenced material: PBMCs, taken 5 days after the yellow fever booster vaccination. The CDR3 DNA reads as TGTGCCAGCAGCTTAAACACAGGGAGTCTAGGAGAGACCCAGTACTTC. This translates into CASSLNTGSLGETQYF. Full variable domain (outside the CDR3, taken from reference TRBV7-6 and TRBJ2-5): GAGVSQSPRYKVTKRGQDVALRCDPISGHVSLYWYRQALGQGPEFLTYFNYEAQQDKSGLPNDRFSAERPEGSISTLTIQRTEQRDSAMYRCASSLNTGSLGETQYFGPGTRLLVL.